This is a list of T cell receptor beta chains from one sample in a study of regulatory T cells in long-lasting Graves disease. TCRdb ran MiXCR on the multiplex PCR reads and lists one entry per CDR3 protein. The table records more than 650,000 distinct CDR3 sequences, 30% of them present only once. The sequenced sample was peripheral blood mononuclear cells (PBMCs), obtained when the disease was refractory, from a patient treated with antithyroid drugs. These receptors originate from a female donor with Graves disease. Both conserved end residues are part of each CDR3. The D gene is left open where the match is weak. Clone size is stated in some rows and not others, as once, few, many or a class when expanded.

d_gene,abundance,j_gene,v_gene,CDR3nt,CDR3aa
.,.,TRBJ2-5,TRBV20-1,TGCAGTGCCGCGGGAAACCAAGAGACCCAGTACTTC,CSAAGNQETQYF
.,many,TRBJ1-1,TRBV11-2,TGTGCCAGCAGCCTCTCGGACGGGAACACTGAAGCTTTCTTT,CASSLSDGNTEAFF
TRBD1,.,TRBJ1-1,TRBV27,TGTGCCAGTTTAGACAGGGGACAACACATGAACACTGAAGCTTTCTTT,CASLDRGQHMNTEAFF
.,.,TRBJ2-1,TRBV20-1,TGCAGTGCTAGAGGGCCCGGGACCTACAATGAGCAGTTCTTC,CSARGPGTYNEQFF
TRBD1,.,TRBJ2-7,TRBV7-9,TGTGCCAGCAGCTTAGCCCGGGACAGGGGTTTCCTCGAGCAGTACTTC,CASSLARDRGFLEQYF
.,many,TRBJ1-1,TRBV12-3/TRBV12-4,TGTGCCAGCAGTCCTCAGTATTACACTGAAGCTTTCTTT,CASSPQYYTEAFF
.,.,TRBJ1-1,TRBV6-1,TGTGCCAGCGGCCGGGGATCCGTAGCTTTCTTT,CASGRGSVAFF
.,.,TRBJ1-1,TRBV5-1,TGCGCCAGCAGCTTGCAGGTTTCGGGGGTGGGTTACACTGAAGCTTTCTTT,CASSLQVSGVGYTEAFF
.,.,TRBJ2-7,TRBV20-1,TGCAGTGCTAGAGCGACAGGTACACCTTACGAGCAGTACTTC,CSARATGTPYEQYF
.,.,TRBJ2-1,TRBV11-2,TGTGCCAGCAGCTTAGACCCCCCCGGGAATGAGCAGTTCTTC,CASSLDPPGNEQFF
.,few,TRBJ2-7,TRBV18,TGTGCCAGCTCACCGGGGACCTTGGAGCAGTACTTC,CASSPGTLEQYF
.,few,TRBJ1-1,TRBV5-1,TGCGCCAGCAGCTCCTCCCGGGGAGTGAACACTGAAGCTTTCTTT,CASSSSRGVNTEAFF
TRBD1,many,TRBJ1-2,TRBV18,TGTGCCAGCAGCCCCGGGACAGGGACAAACTATGGCTACACCTTC,CASSPGTGTNYGYTF
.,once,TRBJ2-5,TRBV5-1,TGCGCCAGCAGCTTGACGGGATCGGCCGGGGAGACCCAGTACTTC,CASSLTGSAGETQYF
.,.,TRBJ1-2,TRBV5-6,TGTGCCAGCAACAATTTGGAGGGTTATGGCTACACCTTC,CASNNLEGYGYTF
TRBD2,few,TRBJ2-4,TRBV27,TGTGCCAGCAGGCTAGCGGGAGAACTCAAAAACATTCAGTACTTC,CASRLAGELKNIQYF
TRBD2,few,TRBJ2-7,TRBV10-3,TGTGCCATCAGTGACAGCGGGACGCCGGTGTACGAGCAGTACTTC,CAISDSGTPVYEQYF
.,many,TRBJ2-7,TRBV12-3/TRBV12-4,TGTGCCAGCAGTTCCGTTCCCTCCTACGAGCAGTACTTC,CASSSVPSYEQYF
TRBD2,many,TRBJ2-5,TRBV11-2,TGTGCCAGCAGTTACTCGGGGGGGCAAGAGACCCAGTACTTC,CASSYSGGQETQYF
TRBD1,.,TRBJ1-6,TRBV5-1,TGCGCCAGCAGCTTGGACGGACAGGGACCCTCATCACCCCTCCACTTT,CASSLDGQGPSSPLHF
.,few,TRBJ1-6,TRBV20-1,TGCAGTGCTAGCTGGCAGCAGAATTCACCCCTCCACTTT,CSASWQQNSPLHF
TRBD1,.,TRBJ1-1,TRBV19,TGTGCCAGTAGTATAGTGTGGACAGGCGAGACTGAAGCTTTCTTT,CASSIVWTGETEAFF
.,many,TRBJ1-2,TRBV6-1,TGTGCCAGCAGTGAAGCTAGACCAGCCCAAATCTATGGCTACACCTTC,CASSEARPAQIYGYTF
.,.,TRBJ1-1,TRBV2,TGTGCCAGCAGCGAAAGGGGGGCGGGGGGAGCTGAAGCTTTCTTT,CASSERGAGGAEAFF
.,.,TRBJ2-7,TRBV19,TGTGCCAGTAGTATCGAGGGCCCCTACGAGCAGTACTTC,CASSIEGPYEQYF
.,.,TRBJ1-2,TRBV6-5,TGTGCCAGCAGTTACCGGCCGTATGGCTACACCTTC,CASSYRPYGYTF
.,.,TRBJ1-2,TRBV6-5,TGTGCCAGCAGTTACCTCGACAGGAGCTATGGCTACACCTTC,CASSYLDRSYGYTF
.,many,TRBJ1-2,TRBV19,TGTGCCAGTAGCCTAAGACAGTTCGACTATGGCTACACCTTC,CASSLRQFDYGYTF
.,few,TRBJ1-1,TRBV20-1,TGCAGTGCTAGAGATGGCGGCAGGGACACTGAAGCTTTCTTT,CSARDGGRDTEAFF
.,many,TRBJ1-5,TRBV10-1,TGCGCCAGCAGTGAGGGCAATCAGCCCCAGCATTTT,CASSEGNQPQHF
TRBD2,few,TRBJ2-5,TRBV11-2,TGTGCCAGCAGCTTAGAATTTTCTAGCGGGAGTTCGATAGAAGAGACCCAGTACTTC,CASSLEFSSGSSIEETQYF
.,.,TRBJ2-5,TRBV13,TGTGCCAGCAGCGGGGGAATACAAGAGACCCAGTACTTC,CASSGGIQETQYF
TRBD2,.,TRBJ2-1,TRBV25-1,TGTGCCACCGAGAGTAGCGGGGGGAACTACAATGAGCAGTTCTTC,CATESSGGNYNEQFF
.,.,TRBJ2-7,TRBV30,TGTGCCTGGAGTGTACCTAGCACCTACGAGCAGTACTTC,CAWSVPSTYEQYF
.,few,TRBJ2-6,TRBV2,TGTGCCAGCAAACCTGACAGTTCTGGGGCCAACGTCCTGACTTTC,CASKPDSSGANVLTF
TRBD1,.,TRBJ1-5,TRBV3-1,TGTGCCAGCAGCCAAGTATTTGGGACAGGCAATCAGCCCCAGCATTTT,CASSQVFGTGNQPQHF
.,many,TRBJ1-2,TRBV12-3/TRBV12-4,TGTGCCAGCGGGTCCGCAGGGGGCTACACCTTC,CASGSAGGYTF
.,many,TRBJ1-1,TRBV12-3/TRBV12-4,TGTGCCAGCAGTCGGCTGGCCGGAAACACTGAAGCTTTCTTT,CASSRLAGNTEAFF
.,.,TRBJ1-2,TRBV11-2,TGTGCCAGCAGCTTAGTTCCGGGATGGGGGGCTAACTATGGCTACACCTTC,CASSLVPGWGANYGYTF
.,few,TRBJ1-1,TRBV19,TGTGCCAGCAGGACTTGGGACACTGAAGCTTTCTTT,CASRTWDTEAFF
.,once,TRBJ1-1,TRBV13,TGTGCCAGCAACTTAGATGAGAGGAACACTGAAGCTTTCTTT,CASNLDERNTEAFF
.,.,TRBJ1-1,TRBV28,TGTGCCAGCAGCCCTTCGAGTTGGGCCACTGAAGCTTTCTTT,CASSPSSWATEAFF
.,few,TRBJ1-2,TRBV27,TGTGCCAGCAGTGCCCTCTCGGGGCGGCTCTATGGCTACACCTTC,CASSALSGRLYGYTF
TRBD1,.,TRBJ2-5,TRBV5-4,TGTGCCAGCACACAGGGGAAAGAGACCCAGTACTTC,CASTQGKETQYF
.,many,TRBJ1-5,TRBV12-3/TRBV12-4,TGTGCCAGCAGCGACAGGCTCAATCAGCCCCAGCATTTT,CASSDRLNQPQHF
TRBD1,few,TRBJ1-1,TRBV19,TGTGCCAGTAGTATGAGGACAGGAGCTTTCTTT,CASSMRTGAFF
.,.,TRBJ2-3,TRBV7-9,TGTGCCACCCCGTCGGGGGTTCACCTCACAGATACGCAGTATTTT,CATPSGVHLTDTQYF
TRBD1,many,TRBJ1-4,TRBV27,TGTGCCAGCAGTTTGAACAGGGGCTTGGGTAATGAAAAACTGTTTTTT,CASSLNRGLGNEKLFF
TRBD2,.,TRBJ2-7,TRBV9,TGTGCCAGCAGCCCCACCGGGACTAACTACTACGAGCAGTACTTC,CASSPTGTNYYEQYF
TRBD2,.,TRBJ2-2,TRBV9,TGTGCCAGCAGCGTAGTCCCTAGCGGCACCGGGGAGCTGTTTTTT,CASSVVPSGTGELFF
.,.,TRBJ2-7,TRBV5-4,TGTGCCAGCAGCTTGCTGGGAAAGACCTACGAGCAGTACTTC,CASSLLGKTYEQYF
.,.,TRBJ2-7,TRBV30,TGTGCCTGGAGCGCTCGAGGGGGCTACGAGCAGTACTTC,CAWSARGGYEQYF
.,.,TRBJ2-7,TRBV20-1,TGCAGTGCTAGGAGACTACCCGGGCAGTACTTC,CSARRLPGQYF
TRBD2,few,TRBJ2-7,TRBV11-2,TGTGCCAGCAGCAGAGCGGGGTTATCCTACGAGCAGTACTTC,CASSRAGLSYEQYF
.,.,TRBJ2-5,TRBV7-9,TGTGCCAGCAGCTTAGGTGGTGGGCGTAGAGGAGAGACCCAGTACTTC,CASSLGGGRRGETQYF